This paragraph reports one T cell receptor beta chain. Its cognate antigen is unknown. Germline V CDR1 and CDR2: MGHRA, YSYEKL. Trimming stripped 0 bases from V and 1 base from J, with 12 bases between. This CDR3 contains 16 residues. The sample originates from a study of PD-1 blockade in classical Hodgkin lymphoma. The study's findings and limits: Researchers reported that CD4+ TCR diversity, though not CD8+, rose significantly by C4D1. The repertoire differences lack a defined cause, possibly disease activity or prior therapy. Reported findings placed baseline TCR diversity lower in newly diagnosed patients (compared with healthy donors). When nivolumab was started under 1 year after ASCT, patients were excluded.

Each of the patients experienced relapse following autologous stem cell transplantation, and their brentuximab vedotin exposure differed. Repertoires were generated with immunoSEQ multiplex PCR, while TCRdb's copy carries only in-frame clones and drops some. The sample contains some 90,000 clones, about nine tenths of which appear only once. The sequence came from a human donor with classical Hodgkin lymphoma. Sample: peripheral blood mononuclear cells (PBMCs), taken before the second cycle of nivolumab. The rearrangement links TRBV4-1 to TRBJ1-1, with D perhaps TRBD1 (5 bases). The CDR3 region is CASSQDTGLRNTEAFF. The CDR3 DNA is TGCGCCAGCAGCCAAGATACGGGACTTAGGAACACTGAAGCTTTCTTT.